A selection of T cell receptor beta chains follows, all from one sample in a study of blood T cell repertoires in COVID-19. Data came from immunoSEQ multiplex PCR; TCRdb stores just in-frame clones and leaves some out. The repertoire holds about 370,000 clones, with roughly nine tenths as singletons. The material sequenced was PBMCs or T cells enriched from blood (not recorded which). The receptors stem from a woman between 40 and 50 years old who had been exposed to COVID-19. Both conserved end residues are part of each CDR3. The D gene is left open where the match is weak. Only some rows state a clone size, as once, few, many or a class for expanded clones.

j_gene	abundance	v_gene	d_gene	CDR3aa	CDR3nt
TRBJ1-5	NA	TRBV19	NA	CASSIVDRPNQPQHF	TGTGCCAGTAGTATTGTAGACAGACCTAATCAGCCCCAGCATTTT
TRBJ1-2	NA	TRBV6-6	NA	CASSPRTGSYGYTF	TGTGCCAGCAGTCCCCGTACGGGGAGCTATGGCTACACCTTC
TRBJ1-1	NA	TRBV19	NA	CASSIWQGRNTEAFF	TGTGCCAGTAGTATATGGCAGGGGCGGAACACTGAAGCTTTCTTT
TRBJ2-4	once	TRBV7-9	NA	CASSLGPPGQLAKNIQYF	TGTGCCAGCAGCTTAGGCCCCCCTGGACAGCTAGCCAAAAACATTCAGTACTTC
TRBJ1-1	NA	TRBV18	TRBD1	CASSPRQGENTEAFF	TGTGCCAGCTCACCACGACAGGGGGAGAACACTGAAGCTTTCTTT
TRBJ2-7	NA	TRBV19	TRBD2	CASSTKVGIAGSTYEQYF	TGTGCCAGTAGTACTAAGGTAGGAATAGCGGGATCTACCTACGAGCAGTACTTC
TRBJ1-6	NA	TRBV2	NA	CASSEPLGGTNSPLHF	TGTGCCAGCAGTGAACCCTTGGGGGGGACCAATTCACCCCTCCACTTT
TRBJ2-7	NA	TRBV13	NA	CASSLVGGHEQYF	TGTGCCAGCAGCTTAGTTGGGGGCCACGAGCAGTACTTC
TRBJ1-2	few	TRBV6-5	NA	CASSFAGSYGYTF	TGTGCCAGCAGCTTCGCAGGCAGCTATGGCTACACCTTC
TRBJ2-1	NA	TRBV7-3	NA	CASSRDIQDEQFF	TGTGCCAGCAGCCGGGACATCCAAGATGAGCAGTTCTTC
TRBJ2-3	once	TRBV9	TRBD2	CASSVGGRAGTDTQYF	TGTGCCAGCAGCGTCGGGGGGAGGGCCGGCACAGATACGCAGTATTTT
TRBJ2-7	NA	TRBV29-1	NA	CSVGSPGSYEQYF	TGCAGCGTTGGATCTCCAGGATCCTACGAGCAGTACTTC
TRBJ1-5	NA	TRBV19	TRBD1	CASSRQGPSNQPQHF	TGTGCCAGTAGTCGACAGGGCCCTAGCAATCAGCCCCAGCATTTT
TRBJ2-5	NA	TRBV6-2/TRBV6-3	TRBD2	CASSYSSGGPRETQYF	TGTGCCAGCAGTTACTCGTCGGGAGGGCCTAGAGAGACCCAGTACTTC
TRBJ2-5	NA	TRBV7-2	NA	CASSYSVGPETQYF	TGTGCCAGCAGCTACAGTGTGGGGCCGGAGACCCAGTACTTC
TRBJ2-7	many	TRBV27	NA	CASRPRPTGIYEQYF	TGTGCCAGCAGACCGCGGCCTACAGGGATCTACGAGCAGTACTTC
TRBJ1-2	NA	TRBV27	TRBD1	CASSSPGQAYYGYTF	TGTGCCAGCAGTTCACCGGGACAGGCTTACTATGGCTACACCTTC
TRBJ2-3	NA	TRBV10-3	TRBD1	CAISELKTGGGTDTQYF	TGTGCCATCAGTGAGTTAAAGACAGGGGGCGGCACAGATACGCAGTATTTT
TRBJ2-5	NA	TRBV10-2	TRBD2	CASSETRTSGRLADETQYF	TGCGCCAGCAGTGAGACAAGGACTAGCGGGAGATTGGCCGACGAGACCCAGTACTTC
TRBJ1-2	once	TRBV13	TRBD1	CASRHRGHGYTF	TGTGCCAGCAGACACAGGGGGCATGGCTACACCTTC
TRBJ2-1	once	TRBV4-1	TRBD1	CASSHTDRAKGSKNEQFF	TGCGCCAGCAGCCACACGGACAGGGCAAAGGGCTCTAAGAATGAGCAGTTCTTC
TRBJ2-1	NA	TRBV7-3	NA	CASSLGPDNEQFF	TGTGCCAGCAGCTTGGGGCCGGACAATGAGCAGTTCTTC
TRBJ1-5	once	TRBV27	NA	CASSLNGLQPQHF	TGTGCCAGCAGTTTAAACGGACTTCAGCCCCAGCATTTT
TRBJ1-5	once	TRBV2	TRBD1	CASSAGTGGWGNQPQHF	TGTGCCAGCAGTGCCGGGACAGGGGGCTGGGGCAATCAGCCCCAGCATTTT